The entry that follows covers one TCR beta chain sequence. Trimming stripped 3 bases from V and 7 bases from J, with 9 bases between. The CDR3 spans 12 residues. This entry is derived from a study of blood T cell repertoires in COVID-19. Across the study: Acute-phase and convalescent COVID-19 samples originated in the United States, Italy and Spain. In each case, the material was cDNA or gDNA derived from T cells, B-cell-depleted T cells, or PBMCs.

Per the authors' pipeline: Reference gene primers were amplified, and this amplification served to estimate nucleated cell counts. Profiling relied on immunoSEQ multiplex PCR, and the TCRdb table lists in-frame clones only, not all of them. The V and J calls and clone size come from that table; D and trimming were worked out from the DNA. The sample contains around 80,000 clones, approximately 80% of which appear only once. The sequence was collected from a man aged 80 or over with acute or convalescent COVID-19. The genes are TRBV12-3 or TRBV12-4 and TRBJ1-1; weak D call: TRBD1 (5 bases). Sequenced input: peripheral blood. CDR3: CASSFIGGEAFF. CDR3 DNA sequence: TGTGCCAGCAGTTTCATCGGGGGTGAAGCTTTCTTT.